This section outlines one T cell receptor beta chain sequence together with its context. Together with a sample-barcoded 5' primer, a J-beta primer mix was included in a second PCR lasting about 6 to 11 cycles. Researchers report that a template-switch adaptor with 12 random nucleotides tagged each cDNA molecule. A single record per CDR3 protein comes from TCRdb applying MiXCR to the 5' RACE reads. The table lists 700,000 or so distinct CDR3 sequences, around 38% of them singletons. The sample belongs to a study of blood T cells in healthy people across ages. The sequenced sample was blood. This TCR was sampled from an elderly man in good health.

CDR3 sequence (DNA): TGTGCCAGCAACTTCGCGGGGGGTCTAGCGGGACAGGTGACCCAGTACTTC. This gives the protein CASNFAGGLAGQVTQYF. The chain is built from TRBV28 and TRBJ2-5; D perhaps matches TRBD2 (9 bases). The CDR3 contains 17 residues. V lost 7 bases, J lost 7 bases, and 28 bases lay in between. The germline V gene has CDR1 MDHEN and CDR2 SYDVKM.